Shown below are 12 T cell receptor beta chains from a single sample sequenced in a study of cytomegalovirus exposure and HLA in healthy donors. PCR employed 60 Vbeta and 13 Jbeta primers. Sequenced by immunoSEQ multiplex PCR; TCRdb stores in-frame clones only, minus some. The sample lists 90,000 to 150,000 clones, roughly 70% occurring once. Sequenced input: PBMCs. These receptor sequences come from a woman aged 50 to 60 in good health and CMV-seropositive.

This chain links TRBV27 with TRBJ2-7, with 8 bases fitting TRBD2. CDR3 length equals 15 residues. CDR1 is MNHEY and CDR2 is SMNVEV in the germline V gene (reference sequence). With 5 bases clipped from V and 4 bases from J, the junction kept 10 bases outside the gene matches. CDR3: CASSPRLAGPYEQYF. The CDR3 DNA follows: TGTGCCAGCAGTCCGAGGCTAGCGGGCCCTTACGAGCAGTACTTC.

This chain links TRBV6-5 with TRBJ1-2; 7 bases align to TRBD1. The CDR3 extends over 15 amino acids. Germline-derived CDR1 and CDR2 are MNHEY and SVGAGI. The J segment lost 4 bases and the V segment lost 6 bases, leaving 11 bases of the junction unmatched. The CDR3 here is CASSPDGPGGYGYTF. The DNA for the CDR3 is TGTGCCAGCAGCCCAGACGGCCCAGGGGGCTATGGCTACACCTTC.

A few counts support this clone. The rearrangement uses TRBV28 and TRBJ1-5; the match to TRBD1 covers 7 bases. The V segment lost 4 bases and the J segment 2 bases; nucleotides outside the gene matches: 23. This CDR3 is built from 21 residues. CDR1 is MDHEN and CDR2 is SYDVKM in the germline V gene. The CDR3 here is CASSSPETLLDRFLGNQPQHF. The CDR3 nucleotides read TGTGCCAGCAGTTCCCCCGAGACGCTCTTGGACAGGTTTTTAGGCAATCAGCCCCAGCATTTT.

Concerning this clone: This likely comes from a read error, as the CDR3 has no conserved phenylalanine or tryptophan at its end. This rearrangement joins TRBV5-1 to TRBJ2-3; TRBD2 agrees at 10 bases. Germline V gives CDR1 SGHRS, CDR2 YFSETQ. V was clipped by 4 bases and J by 5 bases; unmatched bases: 16. This CDR3 contains 18 residues. In DNA, the CDR3 is TGCGCCAGCAGCCCGCGACTGATGAGCGGGGGGGGAAGAGATACGCAGTATCTT. It translates to CASSPRLMSGGGRDTQYL.

The chain uses TRBV27 and TRBJ2-1; 7 nucleotides match TRBD1. This CDR3 has 14 amino acids. With V trimmed by 2 bases and J by 6 bases, 4 bases remained unmatched. Germline values: CDR1 MNHEY, CDR2 SMNVEV (reference sequence). The CDR3 is CASSLMAGGNEQFF. CDR3 in DNA: TGTGCCAGCAGTTTAATGGCAGGGGGCAATGAGCAGTTCTTC.

The chain couples TRBV5-5 to TRBJ1-2; 9 nucleotides match TRBD1. This CDR3 is 15 amino acids long. Unmatched junction bases numbered 9, after V lost 5 bases and J lost 4 bases. Germline lookup yields CDR1 SGHKS and CDR2 YYEKEE (reference sequence). CDR3 coding DNA: TGTGCCAGCAGAACTGGACAGGGGCATTTCTATGGCTACACCTTC. Protein product: CASRTGQGHFYGYTF.

In its sample, this clone was seen a few times. J is TRBJ1-6 and V is TRBV5-4; D is undetermined. CDR1 and CDR2 from the germline V gene are SGHNT and YYREEE (reference sequence). The CDR3 length is 14 residues. V lost 1 base and J lost 8, with 10 bases in between. CDR3 region: CASSLTAVDSPLHF. Written as DNA, the CDR3 is TGTGCCAGCAGCTTGACAGCGGTGGATTCACCCCTCCACTTT.

This clone has just a few counts. The chain is built from TRBV14 and TRBJ2-7; 10 positions match TRBD2. Germline V gene data show CDR1 as SGHDN and CDR2 as FVKESK. The CDR3 loop spans 14 amino acids. After removal of 4 bases from V and 5 bases from J, the junction contained 5 bases not matched to a gene. CDR3 nucleotides: TGTGCCAGCAGCCTATCTAGCGGGGGCCACGAGCAGTACTTC. Translation: CASSLSSGGHEQYF.

The J gene is TRBJ2-7, the V gene TRBV10-3, with TRBD2 matching 8 bases. The germline gives CDR1 ENHRY, CDR2 SYGVKD. The junction had 15 bases not matched to a gene; V was cut back by 6 bases and J by 5 bases. CDR3 length: 16 amino acids. This CDR3 reads CAISPPLSGGLNEQYF. CDR3 sequence (DNA): TGTGCCATCAGCCCCCCCCTGAGCGGGGGTTTAAACGAGCAGTACTTC.

This clone was picked up a small number of times. The chain recombines TRBV27 with TRBJ1-2; 7 nucleotides line up with TRBD1. The junction had 10 bases not matched to a gene; V was cut back by 10 bases and J by 8 bases. This CDR3 spans 12 amino acids. The V gene's germline CDR1 is MNHEY and CDR2 SMNVEV (reference sequence). CDR3 sequence: CAIKRGGEGYTF. The CDR3 DNA follows: TGTGCCATAAAAAGAGGGGGCGAAGGCTACACCTTC.

The chain recombines TRBV5-1 with TRBJ2-3; maybe TRBD2 (6 bases). Germline V gives CDR1 SGHRS, CDR2 YFSETQ. The CDR3 totals 16 residues. V dropped 4 bases and J dropped 2 bases, with 17 bases sitting between them. In nucleotides, the CDR3 is TGCGCCAGCAGCATCTACGACGGAGGGACCACAGATACGCAGTATTTT. Protein sequence: CASSIYDGGTTDTQYF.

The V gene is TRBV9, the J gene TRBJ2-3; possible D gene TRBD2, 5 bases. Trimming stripped 0 bases from V and 0 bases from J, with 8 bases between. The germline V gene encodes CDR1 SGDLS and CDR2 YYNGEE. This CDR3 region has 15 residues. The CDR3, as DNA: TGTGCCAGCAGCGTAGCGGGATCTAGCACAGATACGCAGTATTTT. Its translation: CASSVAGSSTDTQYF.